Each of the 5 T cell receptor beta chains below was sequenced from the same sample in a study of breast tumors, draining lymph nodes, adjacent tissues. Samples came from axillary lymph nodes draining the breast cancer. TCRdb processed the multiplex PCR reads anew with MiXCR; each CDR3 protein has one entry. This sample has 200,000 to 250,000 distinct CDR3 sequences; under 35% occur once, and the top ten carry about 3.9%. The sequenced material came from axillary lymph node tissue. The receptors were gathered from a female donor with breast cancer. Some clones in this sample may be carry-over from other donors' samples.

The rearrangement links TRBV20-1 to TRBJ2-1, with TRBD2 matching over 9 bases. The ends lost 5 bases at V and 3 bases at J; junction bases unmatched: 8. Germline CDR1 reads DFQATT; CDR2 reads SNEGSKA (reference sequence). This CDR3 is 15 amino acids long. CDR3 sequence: CSAAVGGRVYNEQFF. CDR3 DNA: TGCAGTGCTGCAGTAGGCGGGAGGGTCTACAATGAGCAGTTCTTC.

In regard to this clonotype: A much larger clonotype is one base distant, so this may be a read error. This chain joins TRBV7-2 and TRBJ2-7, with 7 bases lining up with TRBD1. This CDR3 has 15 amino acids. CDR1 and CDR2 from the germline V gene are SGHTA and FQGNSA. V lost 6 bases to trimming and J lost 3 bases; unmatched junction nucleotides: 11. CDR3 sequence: CASRPGTEFIYEQYF. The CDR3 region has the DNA TGTGCCAGCAGGCCCGGGACAGAATTCATCTACGAGCAGTACTTC.

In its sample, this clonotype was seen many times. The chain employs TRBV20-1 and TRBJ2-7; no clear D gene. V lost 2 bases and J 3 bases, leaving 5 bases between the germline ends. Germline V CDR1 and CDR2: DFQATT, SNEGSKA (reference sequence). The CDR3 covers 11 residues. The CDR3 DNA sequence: TGCAGTGCTAGAAGTAACTACGAGCAGTACTTC. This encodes CSARSNYEQYF.

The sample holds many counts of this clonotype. Here the CDR3 reads CASSQQGGYQPQHF. CDR3 DNA sequence: TGTGCCAGCAGTCAACAGGGGGGGTATCAGCCCCAGCATTTT. J is TRBJ1-5 and V is TRBV2, with 8 positions matching TRBD1. CDR1 SNHLY and CDR2 FYNNEI come from the germline V gene. This CDR3 comprises 14 residues. V dropped 5 bases and J dropped 5; count of bases not matched to a gene: 5.

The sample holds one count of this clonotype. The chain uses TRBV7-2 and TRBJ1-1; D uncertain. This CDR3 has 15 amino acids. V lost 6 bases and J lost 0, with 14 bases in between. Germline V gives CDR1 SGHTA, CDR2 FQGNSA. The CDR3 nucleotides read TGTGCCAGCAGTTCGGGGAGAGCATTGAACACTGAAGCTTTCTTT. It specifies CASSSGRALNTEAFF.